The 13 T cell receptor beta chains below come from one sample, sequenced in a study of blood T cell repertoires in COVID-19. Here immunoSEQ multiplex PCR was the method, and the copy in TCRdb shows in-frame clones only, minus some. The sample lists around 190,000 clones, about 88% occurring once. The source material was peripheral blood. These receptors were collected from a man aged 18 to 30 with active or convalescent COVID-19.

The chain links TRBV9 to TRBJ1-2; 11 positions match TRBD1. Germline V gene lookup returns CDR1 SGDLS and CDR2 YYNGEE. This CDR3 has 16 residues. The V gene end was trimmed by 2 bases and the J gene end by 4 bases; junction bases not matched to a gene: 7. The CDR3 sequence: CASSVSRTGGSYGYTF. In DNA, the CDR3 is TGTGCCAGCAGCGTTTCACGGACAGGGGGCAGCTATGGCTACACCTTC.

J is TRBJ2-5 and V is TRBV5-6; 10 bases fit TRBD1. Trimming at V came to 3 bases and at J to 1 base, leaving 6 bases not matched to a gene. In germline, CDR1 is SGHDT, CDR2 YYEEEE. This CDR3 has 16 residues. CDR3 nucleotide sequence: TGTGCCAGCAGCTCCGGCCGGACAGGGGGCCAAGAGACCCAGTACTTC. It translates to CASSSGRTGGQETQYF.

The chain joins TRBV27 to TRBJ1-1; D is possibly TRBD1 (5 bases). V was pared by 5 bases and J by 8 bases, with 12 bases between. This CDR3 spans 12 amino acids. The germline V gene has CDR1 MNHEY and CDR2 SMNVEV (reference sequence). CDR3 in amino acids: CASSHGGDEAFF. In DNA, the CDR3 is TGTGCCAGCAGTCACGGGGGAGACGAAGCTTTCTTT.

V gene TRBV5-4 combines with J gene TRBJ2-3, with 9 nucleotides matching TRBD2. V lost 4 bases, J lost 0 bases, and 15 bases stayed unmatched. The germline CDR1 and CDR2 sequences are SGHNT and YYREEE (reference sequence). The CDR3 loop spans 19 amino acids. CDR3 in DNA: TGTGCCAGCAGCCCGCCCGCCCGCAGCGGGGGGCTAAGCACAGATACGCAGTATTTT. It codes for CASSPPARSGGLSTDTQYF.

The chain recombines TRBV6-5 with TRBJ1-5; D not certain. The germline V gene encodes CDR1 MNHEY and CDR2 SVGAGI. V lost 7 bases and J lost 0, with 13 bases in between. The CDR3 loop spans 15 amino acids. The CDR3 DNA reads as TGTGCCAGCACCCCACACGAATATAGCAATCAGCCCCAGCATTTT. Translation gives CASTPHEYSNQPQHF.

V is TRBV5-1 and J is TRBJ1-3; 8 nucleotides agree with TRBD1. The CDR3 runs 15 residues. Germline V gives CDR1 SGHRS, CDR2 YFSETQ. V gave up 0 bases and J gave up 5 bases; unmatched junction bases: 4. CDR3: CASSLGTGSRNTIYF. In DNA, the CDR3 is TGCGCCAGCAGCTTGGGGACAGGGTCCAGAAACACCATATATTTT.

The rearrangement uses TRBV27 and TRBJ2-7; TRBD2 matches 9 bases. After removal of 4 bases from V and 3 bases from J, the junction contained 7 bases not matched to a gene. The CDR3 extends over 15 amino acids. Germline V gene data show CDR1 as MNHEY and CDR2 as SMNVEV (reference sequence). The DNA of the CDR3 is TGTGCCAGCAGTTCCCTAGCGGGGATATACTACGAGCAGTACTTC. Its protein product is CASSSLAGIYYEQYF.

This rearrangement joins TRBV6-1 to TRBJ1-4; D call uncertain. The germline gives CDR1 MNHNS, CDR2 SASEGT. Trimming pared 1 base from V and 7 bases from J, leaving 13 bases between. This CDR3 region has 15 residues. CDR3 protein: CASSEENPPREKLFF. The CDR3, as DNA: TGTGCCAGCAGTGAAGAAAACCCCCCGCGTGAAAAACTGTTTTTT.

A few counts support this clone. The chain has TRBV5-4 and TRBJ2-3; perhaps TRBD2 as D (5 bases). The CDR3 is 13 residues long. V lost 7 bases and J lost 3, with 12 bases in between. Looked up from germline, CDR1 is SGHNT and CDR2 is YYREEE (reference sequence). CDR3 residues: CASSPGWTDTQYF. The CDR3 region has the DNA TGTGCCAGCTCGCCGGGATGGACAGATACGCAGTATTTT.

This sequence joins TRBV6-5 and TRBJ2-5; possible D gene TRBD2, 5 bases. V lost 2 bases to trimming and J lost 5 bases, with 9 bases between them. The CDR3 has 13 residues. CDR1 is MNHEY, CDR2 SVGAGI, per germline. DNA of the CDR3: TGTGCCAGCAGTTACGCTAGGAGGGAGACCCAGTACTTC. Amino acids: CASSYARRETQYF.

The CDR3, as DNA: TGCGCCAGCACGGGAGAGGTTTTTGGCAATCAGCCCCAGCATTTT. It translates to CASTGEVFGNQPQHF. V is TRBV23-1 and J is TRBJ1-5; D call uncertain. TRBV23-1 is an ORF, and what it does is uncertain. The ends were cut back, 7 bases at V and 2 bases at J, with 15 bases in the middle. There are 15 residues in the CDR3.

The sample holds a few counts of this clone. The V call is TRBV30, the J call TRBJ1-3; the D is unclear. The germline CDR1 and CDR2 sequences are GTSNPN and SVGIG (reference sequence). The CDR3 consists of 13 residues. V lost 3 bases to trimming and J lost 0 bases, with 6 bases between them. The CDR3, as DNA: TGTGCCTGGAGGGCCAGCTCTGGAAACACCATATATTTT. As protein: CAWRASSGNTIYF.

The V call is TRBV5-1, the J call TRBJ2-5; the D gene is possibly TRBD2 (6 bases). Deletions cut 3 bases from V and 4 bases from J, with 13 bases between. CDR3 length: 14 amino acids. CDR1 SGHRS and CDR2 YFSETQ come from the germline V gene. CDR3 nucleotide sequence: TGCGCCAGCAGCTCCGGGGGTAGCAGAGAGACCCAGTACTTC. It encodes CASSSGGSRETQYF.